This is a list of T cell receptor beta chains from one sample in a study of control samples from healthy donors and cancer patients. TCRdb's table, derived via immunoSEQ multiplex PCR, lists solely in-frame clones and lacks some. The sample consists of more than 150,000 clones, about 93% of them appearing once. Sequenced input: blood. The receptors here all came from a man younger than 30 in good health. CDR3s include the opening cysteine and the closing phenylalanine or tryptophan.

V: TRBV6-1; J: TRBJ2-3; CDR3: CASSEVPTGGPPDTQYF
V: TRBV14; J: TRBJ2-4; CDR3: CASRHSSKDNIQYF
V: TRBV5-1; J: TRBJ2-7; CDR3: CASSLAGPPYEQYF
V: TRBV19; J: TRBJ1-2; CDR3: CASSTGFGYGYTF
V: TRBV5-1; J: TRBJ2-7; CDR3: CASSFSGEQYF
V: TRBV10-3; J: TRBJ1-4; CDR3: CAISTTSRDSGTNEKLFF
V: TRBV6-5; J: TRBJ1-1; CDR3: CASTTGNTEAFF
V: TRBV29-1; J: TRBJ1-3; CDR3: CSVEAGYSGNTIYF
V: TRBV13; J: TRBJ1-6; CDR3: CASSLTPSSYNSPLHF
V: TRBV14; J: TRBJ2-2; CDR3: CASSQWTGSGNTGELFF
V: TRBV12-5; J: TRBJ1-2; CDR3: CASGLRKPGQGPNYGYTF
V: TRBV2; J: TRBJ1-3; CDR3: CASTLVTGNGNTIYF
V: TRBV9; J: TRBJ1-2; CDR3: CASSVGPAQGLREDYGYTF
V: TRBV9; J: TRBJ1-2; CDR3: CASSDRVAGYTF
V: TRBV18; J: TRBJ2-1; CDR3: CASSLMGRNEQFF
V: TRBV5-5; J: TRBJ2-1; CDR3: CASSFFLGDPRNEQFF
V: TRBV5-1; J: TRBJ1-1; CDR3: CASSSYSGGNTEAFF
V: TRBV5-5; J: TRBJ1-4; CDR3: CASSLVGRGPNEKLFF
V: TRBV7-9; J: TRBJ1-5; CDR3: CASSSADRFNQPQHF
V: TRBV5-4; J: TRBJ2-1; CDR3: CASSYAGTRPYNEQFF
V: TRBV5-5; J: TRBJ2-7; CDR3: CASSLSAGAYEQYF
V: TRBV4-2; J: TRBJ1-1; CDR3: CASSQVLDTEAFF